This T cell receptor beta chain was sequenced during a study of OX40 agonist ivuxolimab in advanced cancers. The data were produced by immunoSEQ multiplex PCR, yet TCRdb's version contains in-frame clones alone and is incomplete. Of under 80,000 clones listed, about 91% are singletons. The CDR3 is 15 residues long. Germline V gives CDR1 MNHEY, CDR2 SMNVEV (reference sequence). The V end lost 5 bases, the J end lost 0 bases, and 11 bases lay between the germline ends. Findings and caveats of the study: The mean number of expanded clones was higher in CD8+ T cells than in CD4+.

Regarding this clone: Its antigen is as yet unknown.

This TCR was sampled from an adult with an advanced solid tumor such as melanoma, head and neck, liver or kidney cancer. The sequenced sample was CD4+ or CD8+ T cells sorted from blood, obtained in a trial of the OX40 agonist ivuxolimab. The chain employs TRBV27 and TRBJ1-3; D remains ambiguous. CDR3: CASSPARASGNTIYF. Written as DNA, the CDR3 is TGTGCCAGCAGTCCTGCTCGGGCCTCTGGAAACACCATATATTTT.